What follows is one T cell receptor beta chain and its context. The source of the sample is a study of T cell responses to AZD1222 COVID-19 vaccine. Trimming cost V 8 bases and J 2 bases, with 13 bases left between them. This CDR3 contains 14 residues. Germline CDR1 reads SNHLY; CDR2 reads FYNNEI. The table came from immunoSEQ multiplex PCR; TCRdb's copy has only in-frame clones and leaves some out. The table lists 90,000 to 110,000 clones, more than 70% of them singletons. The sample here was peripheral blood, taken 28 days after the second AZD1222 dose. J is TRBJ1-5 and V is TRBV2; D may be TRBD1 (6 bases). The clonotype comes from an adult who received the AZD1222 COVID-19 vaccine. The CDR3 reads CASARGAGNQPQHF. In DNA form, the CDR3 reads TGTGCCAGCGCCAGGGGCGCGGGCAATCAGCCCCAGCATTTT.